This T cell receptor beta chain was identified during a study of memory CD4+ T cells and cytomegalovirus serostatus (dated by TCRdb to about 2019). About the investigation overall: The cohort included around 35 healthy adults from Belgium, of whom 9 were CMV seropositive and approximately 25 were CMV seronegative. The study sequenced CD4+ memory TCRbeta repertoires of a Belgian cohort with known cytomegalovirus serostatus to replicate a published TCR-based CMV serostatus classifier. Beyond this particular receptor, the publication reports: Only CD4+CD45RO+ memory cells were sequenced, in contrast to the original study, which included naive and memory CD4+ and CD8+ populations. Of 150 to 200 previously reported CMV-associated TCRbeta sequences, some 73 appeared in the CD4+ memory repertoires, each in one to five individuals. CMV serostatus prediction reached a median bootstrapped AUC of about 0.94 with the original framework and 0.91 with a US-trained random forest. The results were interpreted as suggesting that the CMV-associated TCR signature is largely present in the CD4+ memory repertoire. The original-framework classifier achieved a median bootstrapped AUC of approximately 0.94 with a 95% CI of 0.76-1.00 on the Belgian cohort.

A FACSAria II was used to sort memory CD4+ T cells, defined as single viable CD3+CD4+CD8-CD45RO+ cells. To determine CMV serostatus, a Roche Elecsys assay was used that detects serum IgG against CMV pp150, pp28, p38 and p52. After the samples were thawed, total CD4+ T cells were enriched through positive selection using CD4 magnetic microbeads. The samples came from a separate study whose specific focus was interrogating the CD4+ T cell memory repertoire. Peripheral blood mononuclear cells were isolated and cryopreserved according to standard operating procedures, and serum was kept at -80 degrees C. CD3-PerCP (BW264/56), CD4-APC (RPA-T4), CD45RO-PE (UCHT1) and CD8-Pacific Orange (3B5) antibodies were used for staining, and non-viable cells were excluded with Sytox blue. This clone was counted between two and nine times. What this receptor recognizes is not known. Base qualities were left out, and no much larger clone turns up one base away.

The Quick-DNA Microprep Kit was used to extract genomic DNA from the sorted cells. TCRbeta DNA was amplified with the immunoSEQ hsTCRbeta kit following the manufacturer's protocol. An Illumina MiSeq instrument was used to sequence the TCRbeta libraries. The study's own analysis went as follows. Once out-of-frame sequences had been removed, millions of distinct TCRbeta sequences were left, which works out to an average of roughly 72,000 per individual. Each individual was scored using the number of 150 to 200 previously reported CMV-associated TCRbeta sequences that the individual carried and the total number of productive distinct TCRbeta sequences. A beta-binomial model was reimplemented in Python, and scikit-learn random forests with default parameters were trained on data from the US cohort. Classifier performance on the Belgian cohort was reported as the median AUC with percentile confidence intervals calculated over 10,000 bootstrap iterations. The immuneACCESS repertoire file appears here via TCRdb, limited to in-frame rearrangements. These files lack a portion of the clones; in checked studies, under half of the deficit traces to unresolved V genes, and the cause of the others is not known. That table gives V, J and clone size, and the DNA gave D and trimming. In this sample the table shows about 41,000 clones, around 78% of which occur a single time. The ten biggest clones cover around 6.6% of the sample.

CDR1 SGHNT and CDR2 YENEEA are derived from the germline V gene. Germline trimming amounts to 5 bases on V and 6 bases on J, with 6 as the count of junction bases outside the gene matches. Inclusive of the bounding cysteine and phenylalanine, the CDR3 is 14 residues long. Of the read, only the CDR3 DNA is kept; its 42 bases are in frame from base 1. Sequenced material: memory CD4+ T cells from blood. The sequence came from an adult in good health and CMV-seronegative. The rearrangement joined TRBV11-3 to TRBJ1-1; TRBD1 agrees with 10 junctional bases. The CDR3 protein sequence reads: CASSRDRGHPEAFF. Read as DNA, the sequence is TGTGCCAGCAGCCGAGACAGGGGGCATCCTGAAGCTTTCTTT.